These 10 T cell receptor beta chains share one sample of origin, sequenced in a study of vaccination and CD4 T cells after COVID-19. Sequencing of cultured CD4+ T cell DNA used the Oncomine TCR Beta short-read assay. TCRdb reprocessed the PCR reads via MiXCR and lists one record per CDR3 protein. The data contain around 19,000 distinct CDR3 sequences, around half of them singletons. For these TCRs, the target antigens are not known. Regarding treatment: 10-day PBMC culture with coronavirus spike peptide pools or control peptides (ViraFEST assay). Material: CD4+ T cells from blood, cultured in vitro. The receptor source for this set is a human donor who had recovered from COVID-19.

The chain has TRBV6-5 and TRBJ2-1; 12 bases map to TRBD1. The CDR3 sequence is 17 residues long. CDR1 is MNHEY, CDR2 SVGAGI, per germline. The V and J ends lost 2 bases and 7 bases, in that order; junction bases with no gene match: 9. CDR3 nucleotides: TGTGCCAGCAGTTACATTTCCGGGACAGGGGGCGAGAATGAGCAGTTCTTC. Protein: CASSYISGTGGENEQFF.

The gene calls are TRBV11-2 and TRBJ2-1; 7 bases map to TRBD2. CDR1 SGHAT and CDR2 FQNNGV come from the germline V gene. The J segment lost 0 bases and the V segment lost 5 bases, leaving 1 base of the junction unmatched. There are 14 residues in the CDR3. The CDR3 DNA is TGTGCCAGCAGCCGGGACTACTCCTACAATGAGCAGTTCTTC. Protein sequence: CASSRDYSYNEQFF.

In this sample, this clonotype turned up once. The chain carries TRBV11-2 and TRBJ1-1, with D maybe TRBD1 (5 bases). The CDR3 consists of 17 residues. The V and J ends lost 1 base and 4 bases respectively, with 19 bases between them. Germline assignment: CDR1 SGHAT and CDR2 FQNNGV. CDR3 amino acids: CASSLAGLVRAVTEAFF. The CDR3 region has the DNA TGTGCCAGCAGCTTAGCGGGGCTGGTCAGGGCGGTCACTGAAGCTTTCTTT.

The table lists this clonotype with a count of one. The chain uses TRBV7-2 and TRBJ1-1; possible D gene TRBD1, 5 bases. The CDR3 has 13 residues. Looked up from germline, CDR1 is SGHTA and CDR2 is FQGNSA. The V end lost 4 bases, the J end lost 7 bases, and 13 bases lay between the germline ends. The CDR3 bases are TGTGCCAGCAGCTATAGGCGGGGCAGTGAAGCTTTCTTT. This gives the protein CASSYRRGSEAFF.

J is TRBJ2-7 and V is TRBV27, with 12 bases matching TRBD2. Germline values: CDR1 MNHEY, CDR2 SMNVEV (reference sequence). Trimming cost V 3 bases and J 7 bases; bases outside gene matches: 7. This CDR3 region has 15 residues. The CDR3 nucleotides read TGTGCCAGCAGTTTCAAGACTAGCGGGAGAAGTGAGCAGTACTTC. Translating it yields CASSFKTSGRSEQYF.

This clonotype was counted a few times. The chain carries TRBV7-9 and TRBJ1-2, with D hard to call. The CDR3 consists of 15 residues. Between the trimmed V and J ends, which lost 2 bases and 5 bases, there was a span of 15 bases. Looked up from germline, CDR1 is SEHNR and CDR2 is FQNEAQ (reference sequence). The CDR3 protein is CASSLLEGPLYGYTF. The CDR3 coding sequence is TGTGCCAGCAGCTTATTAGAGGGCCCACTATATGGCTACACCTTC. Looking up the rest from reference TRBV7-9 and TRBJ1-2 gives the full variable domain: DTGVSQNPRHKITKRGQNVTFRCDPISEHNRLYWYRQTLGQGPEFLTYFQNEAQLEKSRLLSDRFSAERPKGSFSTLEIQRTEQGDSAMYLCASSLLEGPLYGYTFGSGTRLTVV.

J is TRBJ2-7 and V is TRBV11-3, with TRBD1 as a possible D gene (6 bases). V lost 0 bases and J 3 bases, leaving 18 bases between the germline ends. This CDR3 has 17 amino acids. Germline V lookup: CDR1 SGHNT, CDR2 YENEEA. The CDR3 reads CASSLESGTTSLYEQYF. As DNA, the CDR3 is TGTGCCAGCAGCTTAGAGTCCGGGACAACGAGCCTCTACGAGCAGTACTTC.

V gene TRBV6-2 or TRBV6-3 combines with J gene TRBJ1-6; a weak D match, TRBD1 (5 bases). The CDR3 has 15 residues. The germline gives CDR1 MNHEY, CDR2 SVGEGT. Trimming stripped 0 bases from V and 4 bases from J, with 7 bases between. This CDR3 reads CASSYSGEYNSPLHF. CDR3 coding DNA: TGTGCCAGCAGTTACTCAGGGGAATATAATTCACCCCTCCACTTT.

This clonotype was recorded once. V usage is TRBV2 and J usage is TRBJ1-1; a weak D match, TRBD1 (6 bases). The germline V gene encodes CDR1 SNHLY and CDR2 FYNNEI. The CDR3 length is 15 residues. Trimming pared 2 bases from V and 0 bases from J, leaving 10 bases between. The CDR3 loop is CASSEWYRVNTEAFF. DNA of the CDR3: TGTGCCAGCAGTGAATGGTACAGGGTGAACACTGAAGCTTTCTTT. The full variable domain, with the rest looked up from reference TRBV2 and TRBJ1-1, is EPEVTQTPSHQVTQMGQEVILRCVPISNHLYFYWYRQILGQKVEFLVSFYNNEISEKSEIFDDQFSVERPDGSNFTLKIRSTKLEDSAMYFCASSEWYRVNTEAFFGQGTRLTVV.

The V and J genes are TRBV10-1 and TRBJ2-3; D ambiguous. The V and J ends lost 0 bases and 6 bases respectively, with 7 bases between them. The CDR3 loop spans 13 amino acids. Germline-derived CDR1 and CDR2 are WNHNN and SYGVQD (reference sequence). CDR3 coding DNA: TGCGCCAGCAGTGAGTCGTATCAGGATACGCAGTATTTT. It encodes CASSESYQDTQYF.